Listed below are T cell receptor beta chains from one sample, sequenced in a study of spatial heterogeneity in lung cancer. TCRdb reprocessed the 5' RACE reads via MiXCR and lists one record per CDR3 protein. The sample has several thousand distinct CDR3 sequences; under 9% are singletons. Sequencing used lung tumor tissue, obtained at surgery. These receptors all come from a male donor with early-stage non-small cell lung cancer. The CDR3 runs from the conserved cysteine through the conserved F or W. The D gene is left open where the match is weak. Clone size, where shown, is once, few, many, or a class for clones that have expanded.

CDR3: CASSTGTLETQYF; DNA: TGTGCCAGCAGTACCGGAACACTAGAGACCCAGTACTTC; V: TRBV2; size: medium-sized; J: TRBJ2-5; D: .
CDR3: CASSYGVLGEQYF; DNA: TGTGCCAGCAGTTACGGGGTCTTGGGGGAGCAGTACTTC; V: TRBV6-5; size: medium-sized; J: TRBJ2-7; D: .
CDR3: CASSFGIGGREQYF; DNA: TGTGCCAGCAGTTTTGGGATCGGGGGCCGCGAGCAGTACTTC; V: TRBV12-3/TRBV12-4; size: many; J: TRBJ2-7; D: .
CDR3: CASSIGPWDQRGYEQYF; DNA: TGTGCCAGTAGTATAGGCCCCTGGGACCAGAGGGGCTACGAGCAGTACTTC; V: TRBV19; size: medium-sized; J: TRBJ2-7; D: .
CDR3: CSVVEGSSNQPQHF; DNA: TGCAGCGTTGTGGAGGGCTCGAGCAATCAGCCCCAGCATTTT; V: TRBV29-1; size: many; J: TRBJ1-5; D: .
CDR3: CSAPGSRTSTDTQYF; DNA: TGCAGTGCCCCGGGTTCCCGGACTAGCACAGATACGCAGTATTTT; V: TRBV20-1; size: medium-sized; J: TRBJ2-3; D: .
CDR3: CASSSFDRAGDTQYF; DNA: TGTGCCAGCAGTTCCTTTGACAGGGCTGGAGATACGCAGTATTTT; V: TRBV2; size: many; J: TRBJ2-3; D: TRBD1
CDR3: CASSLGSDRGKLFF; DNA: TGTGCCAGCAGCTTAGGATCGGACAGGGGGAAGCTGTTTTTT; V: TRBV11-3; size: few; J: TRBJ2-2; D: TRBD1
CDR3: CSASLPSGGGGVYIHEQFF; DNA: TGCAGTGCTAGTCTACCTAGCGGAGGCGGAGGGGTTTACATCCATGAGCAGTTCTTC; V: TRBV20-1; size: medium-sized; J: TRBJ2-1; D: TRBD2
CDR3: CASSHQWGTAEQYF; DNA: TGTGCCAGCAGCCACCAATGGGGGACAGCCGAGCAGTACTTC; V: TRBV14; size: medium-sized; J: TRBJ2-7; D: TRBD1
CDR3: CASSTGYGYTF; DNA: TGTGCCAGCAGTACGGGTTATGGCTACACCTTC; V: TRBV28; size: many; J: TRBJ1-2; D: .
CDR3: CASRGGTYEQYF; DNA: TGTGCCAGTAGAGGAGGAACCTACGAGCAGTACTTC; V: TRBV19; size: large; J: TRBJ2-7; D: .
CDR3: CASSQLEGTVAFF; DNA: TGTGCCAGCAGCCAACTTGAGGGTACCGTAGCTTTCTTT; V: TRBV7-2; size: medium-sized; J: TRBJ1-1; D: .
CDR3: CSAKKTASGANVLTF; DNA: TGCAGTGCTAAAAAGACAGCCTCTGGGGCCAACGTCCTGACTTTC; V: TRBV20-1; size: medium-sized; J: TRBJ2-6; D: .
CDR3: CSGGGANTGELFF; DNA: TGCAGTGGAGGCGGCGCGAACACCGGGGAGCTGTTTTTT; V: TRBV20-1; size: medium-sized; J: TRBJ2-2; D: .
CDR3: CASSRLPGLGVGELFF; DNA: TGTGCCAGCAGTAGACTCCCGGGACTAGGAGTCGGGGAGCTGTTTTTT; V: TRBV6-2/TRBV6-3; size: many; J: TRBJ2-2; D: TRBD2
CDR3: CASSRTGVYEQYF; DNA: TGTGCCAGCAGTCGTACAGGGGTCTACGAGCAGTACTTC; V: TRBV12-3/TRBV12-4; size: medium-sized; J: TRBJ2-7; D: TRBD1
CDR3: CSVEGNNYGYTF; DNA: TGCAGCGTTGAGGGGAACAACTATGGCTACACCTTC; V: TRBV29-1; size: .; J: TRBJ1-2; D: .
CDR3: CAIRRVADTDTQYF; DNA: TGTGCCATCAGGAGGGTAGCGGACACAGATACGCAGTATTTT; V: TRBV10-3; size: many; J: TRBJ2-3; D: .
CDR3: CATSDLQSWAQYF; DNA: TGTGCCACCAGTGATTTACAGTCCTGGGCGCAGTATTTT; V: TRBV24-1; size: many; J: TRBJ2-3; D: .
CDR3: CASRDGTNYGYTF; DNA: TGTGCCAGCAGGGACGGAACTAACTATGGCTACACCTTC; V: TRBV6-5; size: medium-sized; J: TRBJ1-2; D: .
CDR3: CSASDGYTF; DNA: TGCAGTGCTAGCGATGGCTACACCTTC; V: TRBV20-1; size: few; J: TRBJ1-2; D: .
CDR3: CASSRGSGANVLTF; DNA: TGTGCCAGCAGCCGAGGCTCTGGGGCCAACGTCCTGACTTTC; V: TRBV3-1; size: many; J: TRBJ2-6; D: .
CDR3: CASSLTRSGEQFF; DNA: TGTGCCAGCAGTTTGACGCGGAGTGGTGAGCAGTTCTTC; V: TRBV27; size: medium-sized; J: TRBJ2-1; D: .
CDR3: CTSSEGDHSDSNQPQHF; DNA: TGTACCAGCAGTGAAGGGGACCACAGCGATAGCAATCAGCCCCAGCATTTT; V: TRBV6-1; size: few; J: TRBJ1-5; D: .
CDR3: CSVRRGGTQNTEAFF; DNA: TGCAGCGTTCGAAGGGGGGGCACCCAGAACACTGAAGCTTTCTTT; V: TRBV29-1; size: many; J: TRBJ1-1; D: .
CDR3: CASSESIDTQYF; DNA: TGCGCCAGCAGTGAGTCTATAGATACGCAGTATTTT; V: TRBV10-2; size: medium-sized; J: TRBJ2-3; D: .
CDR3: CASSRTGTNTEAFF; DNA: TGTGCCAGCAGTCGGACAGGAACGAACACTGAAGCTTTCTTT; V: TRBV6-2/TRBV6-3; size: .; J: TRBJ1-1; D: TRBD1
CDR3: CASSERADSTDTQYF; DNA: TGCGCCAGCAGTGAGAGGGCGGACAGCACAGATACGCAGTATTTT; V: TRBV10-1; size: .; J: TRBJ2-3; D: .
CDR3: CASSQRTGRDGELFF; DNA: TGTGCCAGCAGCCAGAGGACAGGGAGGGACGGGGAGCTGTTTTTT; V: TRBV3-1; size: many; J: TRBJ2-2; D: .
CDR3: CASSQTGGRDTGELFF; DNA: TGTGCCAGCAGCCAGACAGGGGGCAGGGACACCGGGGAGCTGTTTTTT; V: TRBV5-8; size: many; J: TRBJ2-2; D: TRBD1
CDR3: CASSRQGLVSGANVLTF; DNA: TGTGCCAGCAGTCGCCAGGGACTGGTCTCTGGGGCCAACGTCCTGACTTTC; V: TRBV12-3/TRBV12-4; size: medium-sized; J: TRBJ2-6; D: .
CDR3: CASTPRGRGANSPLHF; DNA: TGTGCCAGCACCCCGAGGGGCAGGGGCGCGAATTCACCCCTCCACTTT; V: TRBV6-5; size: medium-sized; J: TRBJ1-6; D: .
CDR3: CASGMAGRPGDPEQFF; DNA: TGTGCCAGTGGGATGGCGGGACGGCCCGGGGATCCTGAGCAGTTCTTC; V: TRBV19; size: medium-sized; J: TRBJ2-1; D: .
CDR3: CASSYHLVNTEAFF; DNA: TGTGCCAGCAGTTACCACTTGGTGAACACTGAAGCTTTCTTT; V: TRBV6-5; size: medium-sized; J: TRBJ1-1; D: .
CDR3: CASSTGGATDTQYF; DNA: TGTGCCAGCAGTACCGGGGGGGCAACAGATACGCAGTATTTT; V: TRBV7-3; size: many; J: TRBJ2-3; D: TRBD2
CDR3: CASSLGTTYNEQFF; DNA: TGTGCCAGCAGTTTAGGGACCACCTACAATGAGCAGTTCTTC; V: TRBV12-3/TRBV12-4; size: .; J: TRBJ2-1; D: .
CDR3: CASSSKAGTGELFF; DNA: TGTGCCAGCAGCTCCAAGGCCGGCACCGGGGAGCTGTTTTTT; V: TRBV6-4; size: medium-sized; J: TRBJ2-2; D: .
CDR3: CASSLEGQGTGELFF; DNA: TGTGCCAGCAGCTTAGAGGGACAGGGGACCGGGGAGCTGTTTTTT; V: TRBV13; size: many; J: TRBJ2-2; D: TRBD1
CDR3: CASSFSSGGAYEQYF; DNA: TGTGCCAGCAGCTTTTCTAGCGGAGGGGCCTACGAGCAGTACTTC; V: TRBV7-2; size: medium-sized; J: TRBJ2-7; D: TRBD2
CDR3: CASSRTVQETQYF; DNA: TGTGCCAGCAGCCGAACAGTCCAAGAGACCCAGTACTTC; V: TRBV7-2; size: medium-sized; J: TRBJ2-5; D: .
CDR3: CSARTGESSYNSPLHF; DNA: TGCAGTGCTAGAACGGGGGAAAGCTCCTATAATTCACCCCTCCACTTT; V: TRBV20-1; size: many; J: TRBJ1-6; D: .
CDR3: CASSSVGGPDTQYF; DNA: TGCGCCAGCAGCTCCGTTGGGGGGCCGGATACGCAGTATTTT; V: TRBV5-1; size: few; J: TRBJ2-3; D: .
CDR3: CASRDPLSYGYTF; DNA: TGTGCCAGCAGGGACCCTCTTTCTTATGGCTACACCTTC; V: TRBV2; size: many; J: TRBJ1-2; D: .
CDR3: CASSLGRQGETQYF; DNA: TGCGCCAGCAGCTTAGGTCGACAGGGAGAGACCCAGTACTTC; V: TRBV5-1; size: many; J: TRBJ2-5; D: TRBD1
CDR3: CSAGTGEYTGELFF; DNA: TGCAGTGCCGGAACAGGGGAGTACACCGGGGAGCTGTTTTTT; V: TRBV20-1; size: many; J: TRBJ2-2; D: TRBD1
CDR3: CASSATGGSTEAFF; DNA: TGTGCCAGCAGCGCGACAGGGGGCAGCACTGAAGCTTTCTTT; V: TRBV7-6; size: medium-sized; J: TRBJ1-1; D: TRBD1
CDR3: CASSRLGQNEQYF; DNA: TGTGCCAGCAGCAGACTGGGGCAGAACGAGCAGTACTTC; V: TRBV7-9; size: medium-sized; J: TRBJ2-7; D: .
CDR3: CASSKGRGNSPLHF; DNA: TGCGCCAGCAGTAAGGGCAGGGGAAATTCACCCCTCCACTTT; V: TRBV10-2; size: medium-sized; J: TRBJ1-6; D: .
CDR3: CASSPRVSNQPQHF; DNA: TGTGCCAGCAGTCCCAGGGTTAGCAATCAGCCCCAGCATTTT; V: TRBV6-6; size: many; J: TRBJ1-5; D: .
CDR3: CASSSLQGDGYTF; DNA: TGTGCCAGCAGCTCATTACAGGGTGACGGCTACACCTTC; V: TRBV11-2; size: medium-sized; J: TRBJ1-2; D: .
CDR3: CASSAALGTGKSEQYF; DNA: TGTGCCAGCAGCGCGGCTCTGGGGACAGGGAAAAGCGAGCAGTACTTC; V: TRBV9; size: many; J: TRBJ2-7; D: TRBD1